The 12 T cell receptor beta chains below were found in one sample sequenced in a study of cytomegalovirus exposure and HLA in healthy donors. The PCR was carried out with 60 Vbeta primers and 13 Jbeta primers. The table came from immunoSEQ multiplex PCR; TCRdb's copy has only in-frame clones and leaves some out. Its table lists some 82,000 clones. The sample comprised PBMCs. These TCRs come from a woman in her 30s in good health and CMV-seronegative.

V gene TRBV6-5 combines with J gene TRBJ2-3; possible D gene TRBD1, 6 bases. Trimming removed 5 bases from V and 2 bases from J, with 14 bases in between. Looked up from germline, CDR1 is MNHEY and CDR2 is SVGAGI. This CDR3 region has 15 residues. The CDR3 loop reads CASSPTGSYTDTQYF. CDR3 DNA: TGTGCCAGCAGTCCTACAGGGTCTTACACAGATACGCAGTATTTT.

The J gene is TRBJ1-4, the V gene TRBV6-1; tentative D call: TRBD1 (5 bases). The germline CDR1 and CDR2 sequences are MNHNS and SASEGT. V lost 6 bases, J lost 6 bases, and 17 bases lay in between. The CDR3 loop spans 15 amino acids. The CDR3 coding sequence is TGTGCCAGCAGCCGGGGGAGGTCTTCCTATGAAAAACTGTTTTTT. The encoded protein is CASSRGRSSYEKLFF.

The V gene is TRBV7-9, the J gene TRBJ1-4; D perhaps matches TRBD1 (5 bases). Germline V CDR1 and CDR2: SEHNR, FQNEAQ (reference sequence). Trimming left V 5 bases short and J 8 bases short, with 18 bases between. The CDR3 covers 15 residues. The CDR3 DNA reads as TGTGCCAGCAGCAACGACTGGCAGGGCCGGGAAAAACTGTTTTTT. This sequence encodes CASSNDWQGREKLFF.

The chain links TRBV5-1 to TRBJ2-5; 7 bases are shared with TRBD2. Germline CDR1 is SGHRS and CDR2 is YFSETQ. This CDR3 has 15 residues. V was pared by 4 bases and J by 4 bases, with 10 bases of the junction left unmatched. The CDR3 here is CASSRQPSGIETQYF. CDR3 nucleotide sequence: TGCGCCAGCAGCCGCCAGCCTAGCGGTATAGAGACCCAGTACTTC.

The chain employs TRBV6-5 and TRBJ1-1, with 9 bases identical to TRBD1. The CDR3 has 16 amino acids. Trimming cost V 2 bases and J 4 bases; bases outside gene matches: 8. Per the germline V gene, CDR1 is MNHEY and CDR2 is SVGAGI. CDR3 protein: CASSYRAGQGGTEAFF. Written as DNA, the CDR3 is TGTGCCAGCAGTTACCGCGCGGGACAGGGTGGCACTGAAGCTTTCTTT.

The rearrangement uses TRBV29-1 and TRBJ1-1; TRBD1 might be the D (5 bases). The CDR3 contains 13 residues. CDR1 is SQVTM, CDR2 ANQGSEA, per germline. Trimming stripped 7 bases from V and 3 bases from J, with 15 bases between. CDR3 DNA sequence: TGCAGCGCCGATGGGGGGGGGTACACTGAAGCTTTCTTT. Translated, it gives CSADGGGYTEAFF.

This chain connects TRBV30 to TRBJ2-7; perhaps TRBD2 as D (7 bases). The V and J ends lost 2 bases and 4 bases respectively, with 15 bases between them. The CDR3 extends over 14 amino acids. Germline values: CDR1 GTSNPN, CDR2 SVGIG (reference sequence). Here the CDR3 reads CAWSRWEGGYEQYF. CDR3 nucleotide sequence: TGTGCCTGGAGTAGGTGGGAGGGGGGATACGAGCAGTACTTC.

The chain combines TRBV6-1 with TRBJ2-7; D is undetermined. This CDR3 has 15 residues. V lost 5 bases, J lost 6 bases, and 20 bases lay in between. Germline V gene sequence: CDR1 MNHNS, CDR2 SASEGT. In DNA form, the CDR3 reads TGTGCCAGCAGTTTGACCGGGTACCTGCGTGGCGAGCAGTACTTC. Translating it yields CASSLTGYLRGEQYF.

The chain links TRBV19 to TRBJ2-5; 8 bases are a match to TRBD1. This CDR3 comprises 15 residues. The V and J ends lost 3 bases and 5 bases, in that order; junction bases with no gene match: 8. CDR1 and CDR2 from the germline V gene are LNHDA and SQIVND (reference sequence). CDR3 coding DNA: TGTGCCAGTAGTATGACAGGGGTCCGAGGGGAGACCCAGTACTTC. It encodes CASSMTGVRGETQYF.

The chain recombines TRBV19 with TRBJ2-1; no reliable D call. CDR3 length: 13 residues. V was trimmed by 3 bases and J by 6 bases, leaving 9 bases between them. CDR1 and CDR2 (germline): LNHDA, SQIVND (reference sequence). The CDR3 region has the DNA TGTGCCAGTAGTATCCTAGAAGGCAATGAGCAGTTCTTC. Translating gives CASSILEGNEQFF.

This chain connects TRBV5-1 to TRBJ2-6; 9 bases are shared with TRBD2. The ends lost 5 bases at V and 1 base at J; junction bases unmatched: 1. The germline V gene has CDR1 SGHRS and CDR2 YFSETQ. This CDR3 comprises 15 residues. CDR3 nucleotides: TGCGCCAGCAGGCGGGGGGGGTCTGGGGCCAACGTCCTGACTTTC. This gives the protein CASRRGGSGANVLTF.

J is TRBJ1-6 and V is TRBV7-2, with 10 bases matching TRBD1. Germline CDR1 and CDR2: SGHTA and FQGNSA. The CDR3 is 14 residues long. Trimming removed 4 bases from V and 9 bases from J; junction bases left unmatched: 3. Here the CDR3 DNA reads TGTGCCAGCAGCTGGGGGACAGGGGTTTCACCCCTCCACTTT. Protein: CASSWGTGVSPLHF.